This is a list of T cell receptor beta chains from one sample in a study of regulatory T cells in long-lasting Graves disease. A single record per CDR3 protein comes from TCRdb applying MiXCR to the multiplex PCR reads. Of about 540,000 distinct CDR3 sequences in the sample, 13% were seen once. These data also featured in a second study, about T cells in Graves' hyperthyroidism and ophthalmopathy.

Sample: peripheral blood mononuclear cells (PBMCs), taken at new diagnosis, from a patient treated with antithyroid drugs. These receptor sequences come from a man under 40 with Graves disease. Both conserved end residues are part of each CDR3. A D gene is named only where the DNA matches it firmly.

d_gene: TRBD1
j_gene: TRBJ1-1
v_gene: TRBV28
CDR3aa: CASSLWTGAVNTEAFF

d_gene: -
j_gene: TRBJ2-1
v_gene: TRBV2
CDR3aa: CASSEIRGGRYNEQFF

d_gene: -
j_gene: TRBJ1-4
v_gene: TRBV5-6
CDR3aa: CASSLLAERTTNEKLFF

d_gene: -
j_gene: TRBJ1-3
v_gene: TRBV7-8
CDR3aa: CASSLAVPPRASGNTIYF

d_gene: -
j_gene: TRBJ2-5
v_gene: TRBV25-1
CDR3aa: CASASRGQETQYF

d_gene: -
j_gene: TRBJ2-1
v_gene: TRBV2
CDR3aa: CASSTTIYNEQFF

d_gene: TRBD2
j_gene: TRBJ2-5
v_gene: TRBV5-1
CDR3aa: CASSSLAGETQYF

d_gene: -
j_gene: TRBJ1-2
v_gene: TRBV24-1
CDR3aa: CATSESRGGYGYTF

d_gene: -
j_gene: TRBJ2-5
v_gene: TRBV20-1
CDR3aa: CSARVSWIQETQYF

d_gene: TRBD1
j_gene: TRBJ2-5
v_gene: TRBV29-1
CDR3aa: CSVGGKTGVETQYF

d_gene: -
j_gene: TRBJ1-2
v_gene: TRBV5-1
CDR3aa: CASSLYQGGGYTF

d_gene: TRBD1
j_gene: TRBJ2-7
v_gene: TRBV7-2
CDR3aa: CASSLTGANEQYF

d_gene: TRBD1
j_gene: TRBJ1-5
v_gene: TRBV6-1
CDR3aa: CASSRQGDSNQPQHF

d_gene: -
j_gene: TRBJ1-5
v_gene: TRBV12-3/TRBV12-4
CDR3aa: CASRDQGLNQPQHF

d_gene: -
j_gene: TRBJ2-1
v_gene: TRBV11-3
CDR3aa: CASSFRSGGAWEQFF

d_gene: -
j_gene: TRBJ1-5
v_gene: TRBV7-9
CDR3aa: CASSWRGNQPQHF

d_gene: TRBD2
j_gene: TRBJ2-7
v_gene: TRBV5-1
CDR3aa: CASSLLWASGDSEQYF

d_gene: TRBD2
j_gene: TRBJ2-3
v_gene: TRBV5-5
CDR3aa: CASSPQREPDTQYF

d_gene: -
j_gene: TRBJ2-7
v_gene: TRBV6-1
CDR3aa: CASSDQDGGPYEQYF

d_gene: TRBD2
j_gene: TRBJ2-5
v_gene: TRBV6-1
CDR3aa: CASSALAGGPYNEQYF

d_gene: -
j_gene: TRBJ2-7
v_gene: TRBV13
CDR3aa: CASSPSRDLYEQYF

d_gene: -
j_gene: TRBJ2-2
v_gene: TRBV19
CDR3aa: CAGGNTGELFF

d_gene: TRBD1
j_gene: TRBJ2-7
v_gene: TRBV6-1
CDR3aa: CASSRRDRGSSGRFYEQYF

d_gene: TRBD2
j_gene: TRBJ2-1
v_gene: TRBV5-1
CDR3aa: CASSLKDSGSARNEQFF

d_gene: TRBD2
j_gene: TRBJ2-3
v_gene: TRBV12-3/TRBV12-4
CDR3aa: CASSPRGESSTDTQYF

d_gene: -
j_gene: TRBJ1-2
v_gene: TRBV28
CDR3aa: CASSLSLDGYTF

d_gene: -
j_gene: TRBJ2-1
v_gene: TRBV19
CDR3aa: CASSIVAEVGNEQFF